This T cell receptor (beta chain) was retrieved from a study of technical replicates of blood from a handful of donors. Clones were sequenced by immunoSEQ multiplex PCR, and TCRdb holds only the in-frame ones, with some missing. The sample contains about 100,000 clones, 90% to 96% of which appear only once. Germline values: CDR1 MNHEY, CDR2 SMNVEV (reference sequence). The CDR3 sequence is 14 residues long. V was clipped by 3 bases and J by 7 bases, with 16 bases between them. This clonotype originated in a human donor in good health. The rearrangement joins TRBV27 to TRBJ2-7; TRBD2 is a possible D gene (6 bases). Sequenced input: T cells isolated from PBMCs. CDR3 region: CASSFSGGAREQYF. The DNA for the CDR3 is TGTGCCAGCAGTTTTTCCGGCGGGGCTCGGGAGCAGTACTTC.